The entry below gives a single T cell receptor (beta chain) sequence along with its context. The CDR3 length is 14 residues. Germline CDR1 reads SQVTM; CDR2 reads ANQGSEA. Trimming took 8 bases from V and 1 from J; bases not matched to a gene: 7. With random hexamers, roughly 0.45 to 1 ug RNA was reverse transcribed. An immunoSEQ multiplex PCR generated amplified TCR beta CDR3 products spanning 54 Vbeta and 13 Jbeta. MiXCR was run by TCRdb on the immunoSEQ multiplex PCR reads, yielding one entry per CDR3 protein. The sample holds approximately 140,000 distinct CDR3 sequences, around 96% seen once. The authors sequenced TCR beta from blood CD8+ and CD4+ T cells. Negative isolation was applied to CD8+ and CD4+ T cells, and FACS enrichment was applied to TEMRA cells. These data belong to a study of CD8 T cells in Susac syndrome.

The receptor was isolated from a human donor with multiple sclerosis. The chain has TRBV29-1 and TRBJ2-2, with 7 bases aligning to TRBD1. What was sequenced was CD4+ T cells from PBMCs. CDR3 sequence (DNA): TGCAGCATAAGGCCAGGGGGGAACACCGGGGAGCTGTTTTTT. Residues: CSIRPGGNTGELFF.